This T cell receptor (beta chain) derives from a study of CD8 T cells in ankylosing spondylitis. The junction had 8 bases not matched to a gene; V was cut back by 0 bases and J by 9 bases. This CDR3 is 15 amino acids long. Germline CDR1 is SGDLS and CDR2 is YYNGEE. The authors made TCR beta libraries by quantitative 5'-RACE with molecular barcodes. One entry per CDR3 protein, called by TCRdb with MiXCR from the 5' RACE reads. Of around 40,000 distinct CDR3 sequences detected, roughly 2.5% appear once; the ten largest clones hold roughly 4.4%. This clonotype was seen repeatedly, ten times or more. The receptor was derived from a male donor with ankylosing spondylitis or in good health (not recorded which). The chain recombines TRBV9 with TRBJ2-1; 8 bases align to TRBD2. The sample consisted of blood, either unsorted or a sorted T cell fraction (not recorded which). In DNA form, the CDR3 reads TGTGCCAGCAGCGTAGGAACTAGCGGTCAGGGTGAGCAGTTCTTC. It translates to CASSVGTSGQGEQFF.